This TCR beta chain was profiled in a study of blood T cells in healthy people across ages. Study observations and caveats: Both higher diversity and more naive CD4+ cells marked long-lived donors when set against aged donors. From one million sequenced T cells, diversity estimates were lower bounds. Any changes in expanded clonotypes were possibly confounded, as donor CMV status remained unknown.

The CDR3 sequence is 14 residues long. CDR1 and CDR2 (germline): SGHAT, FQNNGV. The V and J ends lost 5 bases and 4 bases respectively, with 12 bases between them. As for this clonotype: Its antigen is not identified.

It was with a sample-barcoded 5' primer and a J-beta primer mix that a second PCR of about 6 to 12 cycles was run. Every molecule of cDNA carried a tag from a template-switch adaptor with 12 random nucleotides. TCRdb reanalysed the 5' RACE reads using MiXCR and keeps one entry per CDR3 protein. The data show fewer than 2 million distinct CDR3 sequences, about 39% seen once. The rearrangement uses TRBV11-2 and TRBJ2-1; D gene uncertain. This TCR was recovered from a human donor in good health. The sample comprised blood. The CDR3 region is CASSGPPGYNEQFF. The CDR3 coding sequence is TGTGCCAGCAGCGGTCCTCCCGGATACAATGAGCAGTTCTTC.